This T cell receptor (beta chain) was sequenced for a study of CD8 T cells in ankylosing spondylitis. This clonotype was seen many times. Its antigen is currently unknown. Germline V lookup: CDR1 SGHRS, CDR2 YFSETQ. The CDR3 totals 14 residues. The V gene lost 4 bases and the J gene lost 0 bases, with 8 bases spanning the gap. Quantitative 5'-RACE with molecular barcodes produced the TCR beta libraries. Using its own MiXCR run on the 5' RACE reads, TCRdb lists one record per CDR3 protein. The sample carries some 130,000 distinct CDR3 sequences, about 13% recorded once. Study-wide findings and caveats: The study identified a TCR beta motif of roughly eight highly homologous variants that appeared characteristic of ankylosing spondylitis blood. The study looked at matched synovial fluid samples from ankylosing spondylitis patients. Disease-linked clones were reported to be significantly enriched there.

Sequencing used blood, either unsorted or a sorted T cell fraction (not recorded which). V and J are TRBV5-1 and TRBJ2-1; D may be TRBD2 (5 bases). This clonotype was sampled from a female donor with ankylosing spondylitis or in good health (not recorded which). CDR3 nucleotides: TGCGCCAGCAGCCCTAGCAGCTCCTACAATGAGCAGTTCTTC. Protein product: CASSPSSSYNEQFF.